The clone carrying this T cell receptor (beta chain) was counted at least ten times. Antigen: not known. The sample is drawn from a study of T cells after yellow fever vaccination. Study-wide points: Only a small proportion of the clonotypes turned up in both the CD4 and the CD8 compartments, likely arising from convergent recombination. The presence of abundant clonotypes contaminating from the bulk population was possible in FACS-sorted repertoires. Re-detected after boosting: most primary clones, 96% of CD4 and roughly 88% of CD8.

TCRdb independently ran MiXCR on the 5' RACE reads; one entry per CDR3 protein. The sample carries around 340,000 distinct CDR3 sequences, 7.5% to 9% recorded once. Trimming stripped 6 bases from V and 10 bases from J, with 19 bases between. The CDR3 has 15 residues. This clonotype was sampled from a man between 18 and 29 years old who received the YFV17D yellow fever vaccine. The chain is built from TRBV12-3 or TRBV12-4 and TRBJ1-6, with D tentatively TRBD1 (5 bases). Sample: PBMCs, taken on the day of the first yellow fever vaccination. CDR3 DNA sequence: TGTGCCAGCAGCCTTCGGGACCCTAGGGACTCACCCCTCCACTTT. This gives the protein CASSLRDPRDSPLHF.